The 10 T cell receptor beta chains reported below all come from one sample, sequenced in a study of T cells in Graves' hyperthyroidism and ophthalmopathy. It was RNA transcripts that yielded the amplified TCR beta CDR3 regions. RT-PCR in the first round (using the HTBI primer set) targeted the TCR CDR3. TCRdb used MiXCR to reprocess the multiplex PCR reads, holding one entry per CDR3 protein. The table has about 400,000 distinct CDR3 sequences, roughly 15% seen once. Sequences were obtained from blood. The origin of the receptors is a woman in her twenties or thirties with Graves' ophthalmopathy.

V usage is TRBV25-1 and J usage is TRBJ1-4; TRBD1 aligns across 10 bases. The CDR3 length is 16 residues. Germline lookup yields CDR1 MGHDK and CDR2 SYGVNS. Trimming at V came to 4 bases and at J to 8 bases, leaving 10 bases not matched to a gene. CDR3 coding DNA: TGTGCCAGCAGTGGGGACAGGGGAGGGGTAAGCGAAAAACTGTTTTTT. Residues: CASSGDRGGVSEKLFF. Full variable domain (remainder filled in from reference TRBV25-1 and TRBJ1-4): EADIYQTPRYLVIGTGKKITLECSQTMGHDKMYWYQQDPGMELHLIHYSYGVNSTEKGDLSSESTVSRIRTEHFPLTLESARPSHTSQYLCASSGDRGGVSEKLFFGSGTQLSVL.

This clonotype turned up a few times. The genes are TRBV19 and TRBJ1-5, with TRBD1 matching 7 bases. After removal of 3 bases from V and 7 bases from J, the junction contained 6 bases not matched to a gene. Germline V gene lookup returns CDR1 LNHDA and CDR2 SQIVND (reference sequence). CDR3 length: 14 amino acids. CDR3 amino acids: CASSIGQVRQPQHF. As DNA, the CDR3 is TGTGCCAGTAGTATTGGACAGGTTCGACAGCCCCAGCATTTT.

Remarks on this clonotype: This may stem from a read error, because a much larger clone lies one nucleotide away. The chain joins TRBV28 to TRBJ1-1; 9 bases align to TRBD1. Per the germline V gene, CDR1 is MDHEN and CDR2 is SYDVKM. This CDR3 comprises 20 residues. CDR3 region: CASSFPPYRDRAPVWTETFF. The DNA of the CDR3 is TGTGCCAGCAGTTTTCCCCCGTACCGGGACAGGGCGCCGGTTTGGACTGAAACTTTCTTT.

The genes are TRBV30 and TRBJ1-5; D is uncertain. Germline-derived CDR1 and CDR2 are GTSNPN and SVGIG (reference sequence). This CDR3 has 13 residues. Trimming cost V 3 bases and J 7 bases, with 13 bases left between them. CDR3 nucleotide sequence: TGTGCCTGGAGCTACCTCCGAGGGCAGCCCCAGCATTTT. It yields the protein CAWSYLRGQPQHF.

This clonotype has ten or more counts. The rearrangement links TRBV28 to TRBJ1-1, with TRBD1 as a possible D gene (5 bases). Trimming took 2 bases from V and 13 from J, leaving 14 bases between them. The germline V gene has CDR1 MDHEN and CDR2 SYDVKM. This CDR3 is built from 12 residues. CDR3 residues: CASSLPPGVVFF. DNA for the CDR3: TGTGCCAGCAGTTTACCCCCGGGGGTTGTTTTCTTT.

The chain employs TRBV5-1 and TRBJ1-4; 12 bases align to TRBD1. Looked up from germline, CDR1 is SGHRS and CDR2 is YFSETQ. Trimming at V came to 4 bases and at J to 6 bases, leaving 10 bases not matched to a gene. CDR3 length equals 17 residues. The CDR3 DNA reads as TGCGCCAGCAGCCTTATACCGGGACAGGGGGCGGATGAAAAACTGTTTTTT. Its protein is CASSLIPGQGADEKLFF. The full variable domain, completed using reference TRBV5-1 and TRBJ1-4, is KAGVTQTPRYLIKTRGQQVTLSCSPISGHRSVSWYQQTPGQGLQFLFEYFSETQRNKGNFPGRFSGRQFSNSRSEMNVSTLELGDSALYLCASSLIPGQGADEKLFFGSGTQLSVL.

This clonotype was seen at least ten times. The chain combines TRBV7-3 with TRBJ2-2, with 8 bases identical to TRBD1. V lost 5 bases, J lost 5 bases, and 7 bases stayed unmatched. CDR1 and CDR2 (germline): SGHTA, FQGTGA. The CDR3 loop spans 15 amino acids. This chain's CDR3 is CASSVDRAGTGELFF. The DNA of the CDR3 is TGTGCCAGCAGCGTGGACAGGGCGGGGACCGGGGAGCTGTTTTTT.

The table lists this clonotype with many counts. The CDR3: CSARGGLYNEQFF. CDR3 in DNA: TGCAGTGCCCGGGGGGGCCTCTACAATGAGCAGTTCTTC. The gene calls are TRBV20-1 and TRBJ2-1; TRBD2 agrees at 8 bases. V was pared by 6 bases and J by 3 bases, with 4 bases of the junction left unmatched. This CDR3 contains 13 residues. CDR1 is DFQATT and CDR2 is SNEGSKA in the germline V gene (reference sequence).

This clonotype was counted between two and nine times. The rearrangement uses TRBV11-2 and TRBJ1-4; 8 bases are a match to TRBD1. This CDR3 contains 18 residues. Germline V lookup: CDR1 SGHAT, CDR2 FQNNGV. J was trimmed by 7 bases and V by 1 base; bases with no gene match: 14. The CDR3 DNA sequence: TGTGCCAGCAGCTTAGGATCAGGGGGCCTCGGGGGTAGTGAAAAACTGTTTTTT. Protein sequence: CASSLGSGGLGGSEKLFF.

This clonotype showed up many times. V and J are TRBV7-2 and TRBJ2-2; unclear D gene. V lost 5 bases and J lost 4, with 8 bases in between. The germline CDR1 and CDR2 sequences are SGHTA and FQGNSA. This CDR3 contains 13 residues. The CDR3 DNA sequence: TGTGCCAGCAGCCGAACACTCACCGGGGAGCTGTTTTTT. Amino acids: CASSRTLTGELFF.